A selection of T cell receptor beta chains follows, all from one sample in a study of molecular identifiers for immune sequencing clone quantification. TCRdb reprocessed the PCR reads via MiXCR and lists one record per CDR3 protein. The sample has roughly 630,000 distinct CDR3 sequences, about 25% seen once. Sequenced: naive CD8+ T cells from blood, with Jurkat cell RNA spiked in. The origin of the receptors is a human donor in good health. Some libraries in this study had Jurkat cell RNA spiked in. The CDR3 runs from the conserved cysteine through the conserved F or W. The D gene is left open where the match is weak. The size entry is marked missing in some rows and otherwise reads once, few, many or a size class.

>16|TRBV13|many|TRBD2|TRBJ2-5
TGTGCCAGCAGCTTATCTCTGCGGGGGAAACAAGAGACCCAGTACTTC
CASSLSLRGKQETQYF
>11|TRBV5-4|few|.|TRBJ1-1
TGTGCCAGCGGAACTTCTGGTGAAGCTTTCTTT
CASGTSGEAFF
>16|TRBV7-9|.|TRBD1|TRBJ2-1
TGTGCCAGCAGCTTCTCGTGGGACAGGGCTTACAATGAGCAGTTCTTC
CASSFSWDRAYNEQFF
>15|TRBV5-5|few|.|TRBJ2-7
TGTGCCAGCAGCCCCGGAACAGGGAGCGGGTACGAGCAGTACTTC
CASSPGTGSGYEQYF
>13|TRBV10-3|.|.|TRBJ1-2
TGTGCCATCAGTGAGGGACGGACCTATGGCTACTCCTTC
CAISEGRTYGYSF
>19|TRBV7-9|many|.|TRBJ2-6
TGTGCCAGCAGCTTAGCTGAGGTCCCCCGACATTCTGGGGCCAACGTCCTGACTTTC
CASSLAEVPRHSGANVLTF
>14|TRBV10-3|many|.|TRBJ2-7
TGTGCCATCAGTGAGGGGGCCCGGTCCTACGAGCAGTACTTC
CAISEGARSYEQYF
>18|TRBV7-3|few|TRBD2|TRBJ2-2
TGTGCCAGCAGCTCCGGACTAGCGGGAGGACTGAACACCGGGGAGCTGTTTTTT
CASSSGLAGGLNTGELFF
>15|TRBV19|few|.|TRBJ2-2
TGTGCCAGCATCCCGGGATCGAGGGGCACCGGGGAGCTGTTTTTT
CASIPGSRGTGELFF
>15|TRBV7-9|many|.|TRBJ2-3
TGTGCCAGCAGCCCAAGATGGGGGGTGAGAGATACGCAGTATTTT
CASSPRWGVRDTQYF
>18|TRBV9|.|TRBD2|TRBJ2-2
TGTGCCAGCAGCGTAGCGGGTGAGATAGCGGGGAACACCGGGGAGCTGTTTTTT
CASSVAGEIAGNTGELFF
>11|TRBV19|few|TRBD1|TRBJ1-1
TGTGCCAGTAGTAGACAGGGGGTACCTTTCTTT
CASSRQGVPFF
>16|TRBV6-2/TRBV6-3|few|.|TRBJ1-1
TGTGCCAGCAGGGGGAGGTCCGGGGGGATGAACACTGAAGCTTTCTTT
CASRGRSGGMNTEAFF
>16|TRBV5-1|few|TRBD2|TRBJ2-2
TGCGCCAGCAGCCGGACTAGCGGGAGGAACACCGGGGAGCTGTTTTTT
CASSRTSGRNTGELFF
>17|TRBV20-1|many|.|TRBJ2-3
TGCAGTGCTAGAGATATTGTCCTCGGCGGCTACACAGATACGCAGTATTTT
CSARDIVLGGYTDTQYF
>17|TRBV2|.|.|TRBJ2-2
TGTGCCAGCAGTGAAGGAGTGCTGCCCACGAACACCGGGGAGCTGTTTTTT
CASSEGVLPTNTGELFF
>16|TRBV19|few|TRBD2|TRBJ2-4
TGTGCCAGTAGTATAGCTTCGACTAGCGCGCCCACCCCGAGTTACTTC
CASSIASTSAPTPSYF
>13|TRBV5-1|many|.|TRBJ2-7
TGCGCCAGCAGCCCATTCCTTGGGTACGAGCAGTACTTC
CASSPFLGYEQYF
>14|TRBV4-2|.|.|TRBJ2-1
TGTGCCAGCAGCCAAGTAGTCCGGCTCGATGAGCAGTTCTTC
CASSQVVRLDEQFF
>15|TRBV4-1|.|TRBD1|TRBJ1-2
TGCGCCAGCAGCCAAGAGGGACAGGGGGCCTATGGCTACACCTTC
CASSQEGQGAYGYTF
>13|TRBV5-8|many|.|TRBJ1-1
TGTGCCAGCAGCTTTAGGGGGGTCACTGAAGCTTTCTTT
CASSFRGVTEAFF
>15|TRBV5-3|.|.|TRBJ2-6
TGTGCCAGCAGCGAGGAGGTCTCTGGGGCCAACGTCCTGACTTTC
CASSEEVSGANVLTF
>13|TRBV12-3/TRBV12-4|few|.|TRBJ2-1
TGTGCCAGCAGTCCAGCTAATATCGGTGAGCAGTTCTTC
CASSPANIGEQFF
>14|TRBV7-2|.|.|TRBJ2-2
TGTGCCAGCAGCCAAGTGGACCCCTCCGGGGAGCTGTTTTTT
CASSQVDPSGELFF
>14|TRBV12-3/TRBV12-4|.|TRBD1|TRBJ2-4
TGTGCCAGCAGTTTTGGTCAGGGGGTAAACATTCAGTACTTC
CASSFGQGVNIQYF
>17|TRBV5-1|many|TRBD1|TRBJ2-2
TGCGCCAGCAGCTTGGCCGGGACAGGGATGGGCACCGGGGAGCTGTTTTTT
CASSLAGTGMGTGELFF
>15|TRBV4-3|many|TRBD1|TRBJ1-6
TGCGCCAGCAGCCAAGGGGGACAGGGAGGTTCACCCCTCCACTTT
CASSQGGQGGSPLHF
>18|TRBV28|few|.|TRBJ1-2
TGTGCCAGCAGCTCTACCGACTGGGGAGGACATCCGCCCTATGGCTACACCTTC
CASSSTDWGGHPPYGYTF
>15|TRBV4-3|many|TRBD1|TRBJ1-2
TGCGCCAGCAGTCCGAACAGGGGTTCGGTCTATGGCTACACCTTC
CASSPNRGSVYGYTF
>16|TRBV4-3|few|TRBD2|TRBJ2-7
TGCGCCAGCAGCCCAAGCCCTAGCGGGAGCCCCAACGAGCAGTACTTC
CASSPSPSGSPNEQYF
>15|TRBV20-1|.|TRBD2|TRBJ2-5
TGCAGTGCTACGAGTCTAGCGGGGGCCCAAGAGACCCAGTACTTC
CSATSLAGAQETQYF
>15|TRBV20-1|few|.|TRBJ1-5
TGCAGTGCTAGAGATCTAGGGCTCATCAATCAGCCCCAGCATTTT
CSARDLGLINQPQHF
>13|TRBV19|.|.|TRBJ1-1
TGTGCCAGTAGTATCGAATCGAGGACAGAAGCTTTCTTT
CASSIESRTEAFF
>14|TRBV30|few|.|TRBJ2-1
TGTGCCTGGAGTGTAACTAGCCCTAGGAATGAGCAGTTCTTC
CAWSVTSPRNEQFF
>13|TRBV14|.|.|TRBJ2-7
TGTGCCAGCAGCCAACGGGTACCCTACGAGCAGTACTTC
CASSQRVPYEQYF
>13|TRBV5-1|many|.|TRBJ2-7
TGCGCCAGCAGCTGGGACGGCTCCTACGAGCAGTACTTC
CASSWDGSYEQYF
>15|TRBV4-1|many|.|TRBJ2-7
TGCGCCAGCAGCCAGGTGTCAGGGCTAATCTACGAGCAGTACTTC
CASSQVSGLIYEQYF
>14|TRBV25-1|few|TRBD1|TRBJ2-1
TGTGCCAGCAGTACAGGGGGTGGGTACAATGAGCAGTTCTTC
CASSTGGGYNEQFF
>15|TRBV27|many|TRBD2|TRBJ2-3
TGTGCCAGCAGTTTAGGGGAGGGAGGCACAGATACGCAGTATTTT
CASSLGEGGTDTQYF
>13|TRBV19|many|.|TRBJ2-3
TGTGCCAGTAGTATGATTCCGGAAGATACGCAGTATTTT
CASSMIPEDTQYF
>18|TRBV20-1|.|TRBD2|TRBJ2-5
TGCAGTGCTAGAAAGGAACTTCCTAGCGGGGGGACCCAAGAGACCCAGTACTTC
CSARKELPSGGTQETQYF
>16|TRBV11-3|few|.|TRBJ2-5
TGTGCCAGCAGCTCCAACCGGGGCAACGAGCAAGAGACCCAGTACTTC
CASSSNRGNEQETQYF
>21|TRBV28|many|TRBD1|TRBJ1-5
TGTGCCAGCAGTTTATGGGGGGGCCCCGGGACAGATCTTTATAGCAATCAGCCCCAGCATTTT
CASSLWGGPGTDLYSNQPQHF
>16|TRBV27|.|.|TRBJ1-2
TGTGCCAGCAGTTCTTTGTCCAGGGCGTTAGACTATGGCTACACCTTC
CASSSLSRALDYGYTF
>16|TRBV5-8|few|.|TRBJ1-6
TGTGCCAGCAGCTTTACAAAGACTCCTTATAATTCACCCCTCCACTTT
CASSFTKTPYNSPLHF
>15|TRBV10-2|few|.|TRBJ1-5
TGCGCCAGCGGGACGGACGGGTATAGCAATCAGCCCCAGCATTTT
CASGTDGYSNQPQHF
>19|TRBV28|few|TRBD2|TRBJ2-1
TGTGCCAGCAGCCTTGCCCTCGAAACGGGACTAGCGGGGATCCATGAGCAGTTCTTC
CASSLALETGLAGIHEQFF
>15|TRBV4-3|many|.|TRBJ1-3
TGCGCCAGCAGCCAAGCTCCAGGGGCTGGAAACACCATATATTTT
CASSQAPGAGNTIYF
>15|TRBV19|.|.|TRBJ1-1
TGTGCCAGTAGTAATAAGGGACTGATGGACACTGAAGCTTTCTTT
CASSNKGLMDTEAFF
>17|TRBV7-6|many|.|TRBJ1-4
TGTGCCAGCAGCTTAGCTCTGGGGGCCGAAACTAATGAAAAACTGTTTTTT
CASSLALGAETNEKLFF
>16|TRBV20-1|few|TRBD1|TRBJ1-1
TGCAGTGCTAGTGACACAGGGGGATTAATGAACACTGAAGCTTTCTTT
CSASDTGGLMNTEAFF